One sample yielded the 15 T cell receptor beta chains listed below, sequenced in a study of T cell repertoires in cytomegalovirus infection. TCRdb independently ran MiXCR on the reads; one entry per CDR3 protein. The sample records roughly 280,000 distinct CDR3 sequences, approximately 8.3% being singletons. Sequenced: PBMCs. The receptors stem from a human donor in good health (CMV status not recorded). Some clones in this sample may be carry-over from other donors' samples.

The chain recombines TRBV5-6 with TRBJ2-3; D may be TRBD1 or TRBD2 (6 bases each). V gave up 1 base and J gave up 0 bases, with 12 bases separating them. Germline CDR1 is SGHDT and CDR2 is YYEEEE. The CDR3 spans 16 residues. The CDR3 nucleotides read TGTGCCAGCAGCTTGTTACAGGGAGGTAGCACAGATACGCAGTATTTT. Its translation: CASSLLQGGSTDTQYF. The variable domain in full, with the rest retrieved from reference TRBV5-6 and TRBJ2-3, is DAGVTQSPTHLIKTRGQQVTLRCSPKSGHDTVSWYQQALGQGPQFIFQYYEEEERQRGNFPDRFSGHQFPNYSSELNVNALLLGDSALYLCASSLLQGGSTDTQYFGPGTRLTVL.

This clonotype came up many times. The CDR3 here is CASSQASDRNYEQYF. Written as DNA, the CDR3 is TGTGCCAGCAGCCAAGCTTCAGACAGGAACTACGAGCAGTACTTC. This rearrangement joins TRBV7-9 to TRBJ2-7; tentatively, D is TRBD1 (6 bases). Trimming shortened V by 5 bases and J by 3 bases, and 17 bases separated the two germline ends. The CDR3 is 15 amino acids. Germline V gene lookup returns CDR1 SEHNR and CDR2 FQNEAQ (reference sequence).

There are a few counts of this clonotype. The genes are TRBV6-2 or TRBV6-3 and TRBJ1-1; TRBD1 might be the D (5 bases). The ends were cut back, 5 bases at V and 0 bases at J, with 10 bases in the middle. The CDR3 is 14 amino acids. Germline V gene lookup returns CDR1 MNHEY and CDR2 SVGEGT. CDR3 sequence reads: CASSKGIMNTEAFF. The CDR3, as DNA: TGTGCCAGCAGTAAGGGGATCATGAACACTGAAGCTTTCTTT.

This chain links TRBV5-6 with TRBJ1-2, with D possibly TRBD1 on 5 matching bases. The CDR3 has 13 residues. From germline, CDR1 is SGHDT and CDR2 YYEEEE. V lost 0 bases and J 4 bases, leaving 7 bases between the germline ends. The CDR3 sequence is CASSLGDPYGYTF. For the CDR3, the DNA is TGTGCCAGCAGCTTGGGGGACCCCTATGGCTACACCTTC.

This clonotype was seen many times. The rearrangement uses TRBV29-1 and TRBJ1-1; a possible D gene is TRBD1 (5 bases). V was shortened by 6 bases and J by 1 base, with 12 bases between the two germline ends. Germline V gives CDR1 SQVTM, CDR2 ANQGSEA. CDR3 length: 13 amino acids. CDR3 coding DNA: TGCAGCGTGGGCAGAACAGGGAACACTGAAGCTTTCTTT. Residues: CSVGRTGNTEAFF.

This clonotype has just a few counts. This sequence joins TRBV7-9 and TRBJ1-6; weak D call: TRBD1 (5 bases). The CDR3 is made up of 15 amino acids. V dropped 1 base and J dropped 7 bases, with 11 bases sitting between them. Germline values: CDR1 SEHNR, CDR2 FQNEAQ (reference sequence). The CDR3 DNA is TGTGCCAGCAGCTTAGAAGGGACCGACAATTCACCCCTCCACTTT. It translates to CASSLEGTDNSPLHF.

This clonotype came up many times. The chain employs TRBV2 and TRBJ2-2; a weak D match, TRBD1 (6 bases). The germline V gene encodes CDR1 SNHLY and CDR2 FYNNEI. This CDR3 has 12 residues. Trimming took off 4 bases at V and 6 bases at J, with 6 bases between the two ends. CDR3 residues: CASSAGAGELFF. For the CDR3, the DNA is TGTGCCAGCAGTGCAGGGGCCGGGGAGCTGTTTTTT. Drawing the rest from reference TRBV2 and TRBJ2-2, the complete variable domain is EPEVTQTPSHQVTQMGQEVILRCVPISNHLYFYWYRQILGQKVEFLVSFYNNEISEKSEIFDDQFSVERPDGSNFTLKIRSTKLEDSAMYFCASSAGAGELFFGEGSRLTVL.

The J gene is TRBJ1-4, the V gene TRBV15; a possible D gene is TRBD1 (5 bases). V was shortened by 3 bases and J by 8 bases, with 10 bases between the two germline ends. The CDR3 spans 13 residues. CDR1 and CDR2 (germline): LNHNV, YYDKDF (reference sequence). This CDR3 reads CATSSGHWEKLFF. CDR3 in DNA: TGTGCCACCAGCAGCGGACATTGGGAAAAACTGTTTTTT.

This clonotype was recorded many times. This chain links TRBV29-1 with TRBJ2-1; tentative D call: TRBD2 (5 bases). This CDR3 spans 13 amino acids. V gave up 5 bases and J gave up 2 bases, with 10 bases separating them. Germline V gene data show CDR1 as SQVTM and CDR2 as ANQGSEA. The CDR3 is CSVQTRTYNEQFF. The CDR3 DNA follows: TGCAGCGTTCAAACTAGGACCTACAATGAGCAGTTCTTC.

This clonotype was found many times. The chain is built from TRBV7-2 and TRBJ1-6; D unclear. The CDR3 extends over 12 amino acids. Between the trimmed V and J ends, which lost 1 base and 10 bases, there was a span of 5 bases. The V gene's germline CDR1 is SGHTA and CDR2 FQGNSA. The CDR3 spells CASSLGESPLHF. CDR3 bases: TGTGCCAGCAGCTTAGGAGAATCACCCCTCCACTTT.

The gene calls are TRBV7-2 and TRBJ2-5; 8 bases are a match to TRBD2. This CDR3 region has 15 residues. V lost 1 base to trimming and J lost 3 bases; unmatched junction nucleotides: 4. The germline CDR1 and CDR2 sequences are SGHTA and FQGNSA. The CDR3 is CASSLVLTSEETQYF. As DNA, the CDR3 is TGTGCCAGCAGCTTAGTACTGACTAGCGAAGAGACCCAGTACTTC.

This clonotype was found a few times. V usage is TRBV12-3 or TRBV12-4 and J usage is TRBJ1-3; weak D call: TRBD1 (5 bases). This CDR3 region has 15 residues. Trimming took off 5 bases at V and 0 bases at J, with 11 bases between the two ends. The CDR3 sequence: CASSPRQSSGNTIYF. For the CDR3, the DNA is TGTGCCAGCAGTCCTCGACAGAGCTCTGGAAACACCATATATTTT.

This clonotype has a count of ten or more. The chain recombines TRBV7-2 with TRBJ2-2, with D perhaps TRBD1 (5 bases). The CDR3 contains 13 residues. V lost 3 bases and J lost 7, with 9 bases in between. CDR1 SGHTA and CDR2 FQGNSA come from the germline V gene. The CDR3 spells CASSFRALGELFF. CDR3 bases: TGTGCCAGCAGCTTCAGGGCTCTCGGGGAGCTGTTTTTT. The full variable domain, in which reference TRBV7-2 and TRBJ2-2 provide the parts outside the CDR3, is GAGVSQSPSNKVTEKGKDVELRCDPISGHTALYWYRQSLGQGLEFLIYFQGNSAPDKSGLPSDRFSAERTGGSVSTLTIQRTQQEDSAVYLCASSFRALGELFFGEGSRLTVL.

This clonotype was counted at least ten times. The chain recombines TRBV20-1 with TRBJ2-3; 7 nucleotides match TRBD1. Germline CDR1 and CDR2: DFQATT and SNEGSKA (reference sequence). Trimming took 8 bases from V and 7 from J; bases not matched to a gene: 15. The CDR3 consists of 14 residues. The CDR3, as DNA: TGCAGTACTTCCCGGGACAGTATTACTCATACGCAGTATTTT. This translates into CSTSRDSITHTQYF.

This clonotype has a count of ten or more. This rearrangement joins TRBV7-2 to TRBJ2-2; 7 bases agree with TRBD1. This CDR3 is 16 amino acids long. Germline CDR1 SGHTA, CDR2 FQGNSA. V dropped 5 bases and J dropped 0; count of bases not matched to a gene: 6. CDR3 sequence (DNA): TGTGCCAGCAGCCTAGGGGGCGGGTCGAACACCGGGGAGCTGTTTTTT. This codes for CASSLGGGSNTGELFF. Drawing the rest from reference TRBV7-2 and TRBJ2-2, the complete variable domain is GAGVSQSPSNKVTEKGKDVELRCDPISGHTALYWYRQSLGQGLEFLIYFQGNSAPDKSGLPSDRFSAERTGGSVSTLTIQRTQQEDSAVYLCASSLGGGSNTGELFFGEGSRLTVL.